The 20 T cell receptor beta chains below all came from one sample that was sequenced in a study of blood T cell repertoires in COVID-19 (TCRdb year 2020). The library was built by means of the immunoSEQ multiplex PCR assay. The table comes from immuneACCESS by way of TCRdb, which keeps in-frame sequences with V and J called. Part of the clones is missing from these tables; in studies checked, under half for an unresolved V gene and the rest for unknown reasons. This sample holds 60,000 or so clones; approximately 75% were observed only once. Of the sample, under 15% falls within the top ten clones. The source material was peripheral blood. Source of these receptors: a man older than 75 with acute or convalescent COVID-19.

The rearrangement joins TRBV19 to TRBJ2-3, with 14 positions matching TRBD2. The trim removed 5 bases at V and 4 bases at J, leaving 8 bases unmatched. The CDR3 loop spans 17 amino acids. The germline V gene encodes CDR1 LNHDA and CDR2 SQIVND (reference sequence). In nucleotides, the CDR3 is TGTGCCAGTAGTGTCGCCGGGACTAGCGGGGGACCAGATACGCAGTATTTT. This translates into CASSVAGTSGGPDTQYF.

This chain joins TRBV2 and TRBJ1-4; D might be TRBD1 (5 bases). In germline, CDR1 is SNHLY, CDR2 FYNNEI. The V and J ends lost 7 bases and 12 bases respectively, with 21 bases between them. The CDR3 runs 14 residues. The DNA for the CDR3 is TGTGCCAGCACCCTCTGGCTGGGGTCGGGGGAACTGTTTTTT. Translated, it gives CASTLWLGSGELFF. Full variable domain (rest looked up from reference TRBV2 and TRBJ1-4): EPEVTQTPSHQVTQMGQEVILRCVPISNHLYFYWYRQILGQKVEFLVSFYNNEISEKSEIFDDQFSVERPDGSNFTLKIRSTKLEDSAMYFCASTLWLGSGELFFGSGTQLSVL.

The chain employs TRBV11-3 and TRBJ2-7; possible D gene TRBD2, 5 bases. The length of the CDR3 is 15 residues. Germline CDR1 SGHNT, CDR2 YENEEA. The germline V and J ends were trimmed by 5 bases and 6 bases, with 20 bases remaining between them. The CDR3 reads CASSRGWDLAREQYF. The CDR3 DNA is TGTGCCAGCAGCCGCGGCTGGGATCTAGCACGCGAGCAGTACTTC.

The chain has TRBV5-1 and TRBJ2-4; perhaps TRBD1 as D (6 bases). The CDR3 is 15 residues long. Trimming shortened V by 4 bases and J by 6 bases, and 17 bases separated the two germline ends. Germline lookup yields CDR1 SGHRS and CDR2 YFSETQ. The CDR3 nucleotides read TGCGCCAGCAGCCTGGCCACACAGGGACCAAACATTCAGTACTTC. It codes for CASSLATQGPNIQYF.

The chain recombines TRBV7-3 with TRBJ2-2; perhaps TRBD1 as D (6 bases). V was trimmed by 3 bases and J by 5 bases, leaving 13 bases between them. The CDR3 consists of 15 residues. Germline values: CDR1 SGHTA, CDR2 FQGTGA. For the CDR3, the DNA is TGTGCCAGCAGCTTGGGGGACAAAATTACCGGGGAGCTGTTTTTT. Residues: CASSLGDKITGELFF.

V and J are TRBV4-1 and TRBJ2-5; the D gene is possibly TRBD1 (7 bases). V was shortened by 1 base and J by 5 bases, with 14 bases between the two germline ends. In germline, CDR1 is MGHRA, CDR2 YSYEKL. The CDR3 covers 15 residues. CDR3 in amino acids: CASSQVGGGMETQYF. The CDR3 nucleotides read TGCGCCAGCAGCCAAGTAGGAGGGGGCATGGAGACCCAGTACTTC.

Only one count was recorded for this clone. The chain joins TRBV6-5 to TRBJ2-5; 9 positions match TRBD1. The CDR3 consists of 15 residues. Trimming cost V 6 bases and J 1 base; bases outside gene matches: 6. The germline CDR1 and CDR2 sequences are MNHEY and SVGAGI. The CDR3 region is CASSLGTGRQETQYF. CDR3 coding DNA: TGTGCCAGCAGCCTCGGGACAGGGCGCCAAGAGACCCAGTACTTC.

This chain uses TRBV21-1 with TRBJ1-2; the table gives TRBD1 as D, unverified against the DNA. TRBV21-1 constitutes a pseudogene. This CDR3 region has 15 residues. The CDR3 DNA sequence: TGTGCCAGCAGCAAAAAGGGGCAGGGGGTCTCTGGCTACACCTTC. The encoded protein is CASSKKGQGVSGYTF.

The rearrangement joins TRBV19 to TRBJ2-5, with D perhaps matching TRBD1 (6 bases). V lost 3 bases and J lost 1, with 15 bases in between. Germline V CDR1 and CDR2: LNHDA, SQIVND (reference sequence). The CDR3 consists of 16 residues. The CDR3, as DNA: TGTGCCAGTAGTATGGGCCTGCCGACAGGCCAAGAGACCCAGTACTTC. Translating it yields CASSMGLPTGQETQYF.

The chain employs TRBV27 and TRBJ2-1; TRBD2 agrees at 8 bases. Per germline, CDR1 MNHEY and CDR2 SMNVEV (reference sequence). The CDR3 is 15 amino acids. With V trimmed by 3 bases and J by 7 bases, 8 bases remained unmatched. The CDR3 region is CASSLTGGPRNEQFF. CDR3 DNA: TGTGCCAGCAGTTTGACGGGGGGGCCTCGGAATGAGCAGTTCTTC.

In its sample, this clone was seen once. V gene TRBV30 combines with J gene TRBJ2-7; D unresolved. V was shortened by 2 bases and J by 6 bases, with 14 bases between the two germline ends. The germline V gene has CDR1 GTSNPN and CDR2 SVGIG (reference sequence). CDR3 length: 13 amino acids. In nucleotides, the CDR3 is TGTGCCTGGAGTACCCCGAATCGGTCCGAGCAGTACTTC. Its protein is CAWSTPNRSEQYF.

The chain uses TRBV18 and TRBJ1-5; no firm D call. Trimming shortened V by 2 bases and J by 3 bases, and 5 bases separated the two germline ends. The CDR3 consists of 13 residues. The germline V gene has CDR1 KGHSH and CDR2 LQKENI. CDR3 protein: CASSPVANQPQHF. The CDR3 coding sequence is TGTGCCAGCTCACCAGTAGCCAATCAGCCCCAGCATTTT.

V gene TRBV3-1 (or the pseudogene TRBV3-2) combines with J gene TRBJ1-5; 8 bases agree with TRBD1. In germline, CDR1 is LGHDT, CDR2 YNNKEL (reference sequence). V shed 0 bases and J 9 bases; nucleotides not matched to a gene: 4. The CDR3 is 14 amino acids. CDR3 bases: TGTGCCAGCAGCCAAGATAGGGGGACAGGGCCCCAGCATTTT. As protein: CASSQDRGTGPQHF.

This CDR3 is CSARTSGAGELFF. The CDR3 DNA reads as TGCAGCGCCAGGACTAGCGGGGCCGGGGAGCTGTTTTTT. The V gene is TRBV29-1, the J gene TRBJ2-2; TRBD2 matches 12 bases. The V gene end was trimmed by 7 bases and the J gene end by 6 bases; junction bases not matched to a gene: 3. Germline CDR1 and CDR2: SQVTM and ANQGSEA. CDR3 length equals 13 residues.

The chain couples TRBV18 to TRBJ1-5, with D perhaps matching TRBD1 (5 bases). Germline loops: CDR1 KGHSH, CDR2 LQKENI. V lost 1 base, J lost 0 bases, and 7 bases lay in between. The length of the CDR3 is 15 residues. DNA for the CDR3: TGTGCCAGCTCACCACTTCAGGGTAGCAATCAGCCCCAGCATTTT. This sequence encodes CASSPLQGSNQPQHF.

This chain uses TRBV19 with TRBJ2-2, with TRBD2 matching over 12 bases. This CDR3 region has 17 residues. The J segment lost 6 bases and the V segment lost 6 bases, leaving 11 bases of the junction unmatched. Germline CDR1 LNHDA, CDR2 SQIVND (reference sequence). CDR3 sequence (DNA): TGTGCCAGTAGGACTAGCGGGGGTCGGTTGGCGGCCGGGGAGCTGTTTTTT. As protein: CASRTSGGRLAAGELFF.

The V gene is TRBV6-1, the J gene TRBJ1-2, with D hard to call. This CDR3 region has 14 residues. Germline V gene sequence: CDR1 MNHNS, CDR2 SASEGT. V lost 1 base to trimming and J lost 7 bases, with 13 bases between them. The CDR3 nucleotides are TGTGCCAGCAGTGAAGTCCCGGGTTTGGGTGGCTACACCTTC. This codes for CASSEVPGLGGYTF.

The chain carries TRBV19 and TRBJ2-7; 9 nucleotides match TRBD1. Germline CDR1 LNHDA, CDR2 SQIVND (reference sequence). V was clipped by 7 bases and J by 4 bases; unmatched bases: 11. The CDR3 is 15 residues long. The CDR3 DNA reads as TGTGCCAGTAAAAGAGATGCCGGACAGGGGTACGAGCAGTACTTC. As protein: CASKRDAGQGYEQYF.

This clone has a single count. The chain's CDR3 is CASSSDRMNTEAFF. The DNA for the CDR3 is TGTGCCAGCAGTTCCGACAGGATGAACACTGAAGCTTTCTTT. The chain has TRBV6-2 or TRBV6-3 and TRBJ1-1; D perhaps matches TRBD1 (6 bases). Trimming removed 4 bases at V and 0 bases at J, with 9 bases between. Germline V gives CDR1 MNHEY, CDR2 SVGEGT. The CDR3 is 14 amino acids.

The CDR3 sequence: CASVQNQDGYTF. The DNA of the CDR3 is TGTGCCAGCGTACAGAACCAAGATGGCTACACCTTC. The rearrangement joins TRBV2 to TRBJ1-2, with unresolved D. Germline lookup yields CDR1 SNHLY and CDR2 FYNNEI. V shed 8 bases and J shed 6 bases, with 13 bases lying between them. The CDR3 loop spans 12 amino acids.